The 22 T cell receptor beta chains listed next were all sequenced from one sample in a study of blood T cells in healthy people across ages. For the second PCR, which ran for roughly 6 to 12 cycles, a sample-barcoded 5' primer and a J-beta primer mix were used. TCRdb independently ran MiXCR on the 5' RACE reads; one entry per CDR3 protein. The sample has roughly 650,000 distinct CDR3 sequences, 32% seen once. The material sequenced was blood. These TCRs come from a woman of 80 years or more in good health.

V gene TRBV7-9 combines with J gene TRBJ1-5; TRBD1 might be the D (6 bases). The CDR3 runs 15 residues. V was shortened by 2 bases and J by 4 bases, with 12 bases between the two germline ends. CDR1 SEHNR and CDR2 FQNEAQ come from the germline V gene (reference sequence). CDR3 nucleotide sequence: TGTGCCAGCAGCTTAACGGACAGCAGAAATCAGCCCCAGCATTTT. Translated, it gives CASSLTDSRNQPQHF.

The chain carries TRBV7-2 and TRBJ2-2; unclear D gene. Germline lookup yields CDR1 SGHTA and CDR2 FQGNSA. The CDR3 runs to 15 residues. V dropped 0 bases and J dropped 6 bases, with 11 bases sitting between them. The chain's CDR3 is CASSLAGLEAGELFF. DNA of the CDR3: TGTGCCAGCAGCTTAGCCGGGCTCGAGGCCGGGGAGCTGTTTTTT.

Regarding this clonotype: A much larger clone is a single base away; this may be a read error. V is TRBV6-2 or TRBV6-3 and J is TRBJ2-5; D is unresolved. The CDR3 covers 13 residues. CDR1 MNHEY and CDR2 SVGEGT come from the germline V gene. V was cut by 0 bases and J by 11 bases, with 13 bases left in between. Here the CDR3 DNA reads TGTGCCAGCAGTTACTCGGCCACATTGGAGCAGTACTTC. Translation: CASSYSATLEQYF.

In this sample, this clonotype turned up many times. The gene calls are TRBV27 and TRBJ2-3; no clear D. With 6 bases removed from V and 0 bases from J, the gap between germline ends came to 10 bases. The CDR3 consists of 14 residues. Germline CDR1 and CDR2: MNHEY and SMNVEV (reference sequence). The CDR3 DNA sequence: TGTGCCAGCAGAAGACTGGGAAGCACAGATACGCAGTATTTT. This codes for CASRRLGSTDTQYF.

This clonotype was seen repeatedly, ten times or more. The CDR3 region is CSAYSVAGVLDTQYF. Here the CDR3 DNA reads TGCAGTGCTTATTCTGTAGCGGGGGTCTTAGATACGCAGTATTTT. The chain carries TRBV20-1 and TRBJ2-3; TRBD2 matches 9 bases. The germline gives CDR1 DFQATT, CDR2 SNEGSKA (reference sequence). Trimming at V came to 5 bases and at J to 5 bases, leaving 11 bases not matched to a gene. This CDR3 comprises 15 residues.

This clonotype has only a few counts. This sequence may be a read error, since a much larger clone differs from it by one base. The gene calls are TRBV20-1 and TRBJ2-4; TRBD2 matches 9 bases. The CDR3 contains 16 residues. Losses at the gene ends were 3 bases for V and 13 bases for J; bases not matched to a gene: 19. CDR1 is DFQATT, CDR2 SNEGSKA, per germline (reference sequence). The CDR3 sequence: CSARGIVGTSLYGQYF. For the CDR3, the DNA is TGCAGTGCTAGGGGGATAGTCGGGACTAGCTTATACGGGCAGTACTTC.

This clonotype has at least ten counts. This sequence joins TRBV15 and TRBJ2-3; the D is unclear. Between the trimmed V and J ends, which lost 1 base and 5 bases, there was a span of 10 bases. Per germline, CDR1 LNHNV and CDR2 YYDKDF (reference sequence). This CDR3 contains 14 residues. The CDR3 DNA sequence: TGTGCCACCAGCAGAGGGATAATGCAAGATACGCAGTATTTT. The encoded protein is CATSRGIMQDTQYF.

The V call is TRBV12-3 or TRBV12-4, the J call TRBJ1-2, with 8 bases fitting TRBD1. V lost 5 bases to trimming and J lost 8 bases; unmatched junction nucleotides: 7. The CDR3 totals 13 residues. CDR3 bases: TGTGCCAGCAGTCAGGGACAGGAACGGGGCTACACCTTC. It translates to CASSQGQERGYTF.

This clonotype occurred many times. J is TRBJ2-3 and V is TRBV20-1; TRBD1 is a possible D gene (5 bases). CDR1 and CDR2 from the germline V gene are DFQATT and SNEGSKA (reference sequence). CDR3 size: 15 residues. Deletions cut 0 bases from V and 4 bases from J, with 14 bases between. The CDR3 spells CSARDLGRGADTQYF. Here the CDR3 DNA reads TGCAGTGCTAGAGATTTGGGGCGCGGTGCAGATACGCAGTATTTT.

There are a few counts of this clonotype. This chain joins TRBV2 and TRBJ2-7; D gene unclear. Per germline, CDR1 SNHLY and CDR2 FYNNEI. Deletions cut 8 bases from V and 3 bases from J, with 8 bases between. The CDR3 covers 11 residues. In nucleotides, the CDR3 is TGTGCCAGCCGGCTATACTACGAGCAGTACTTC. Its translation: CASRLYYEQYF.

This clonotype occurred many times. The genes are TRBV29-1 and TRBJ1-5; TRBD1 might be the D (5 bases). V was pared by 4 bases and J by 5 bases, with 9 bases between. The CDR3 has 12 amino acids. Germline CDR1 is SQVTM and CDR2 is ANQGSEA. CDR3 sequence (DNA): TGCAGCGTTGGGGGGAAAGATCAGCCCCAGCATTTT. Encoded protein: CSVGGKDQPQHF.

This clonotype has a count of ten or more. The chain combines TRBV7-3 with TRBJ2-1; no clear D. The CDR3 contains 16 residues. Trimming took 4 bases from V and 4 from J, leaving 17 bases between them. Germline CDR1 reads SGHTA; CDR2 reads FQGTGA. The CDR3 nucleotides read TGTGCCAGCAGCTCGGTAGTCGGCCTAAAATACAATGAGCAGTTCTTC. Protein product: CASSSVVGLKYNEQFF.

There are a few counts of this clonotype. This chain joins TRBV2 and TRBJ2-2; D may match TRBD1 or TRBD2 (5 bases each). The CDR3 totals 15 residues. The V gene lost 5 bases and the J gene lost 5 bases, with 15 bases spanning the gap. Germline assignment: CDR1 SNHLY and CDR2 FYNNEI. The CDR3 DNA is TGTGCCAGCAGTCCCCAGGGACGAGTTACCGGGGAGCTGTTTTTT. Protein sequence: CASSPQGRVTGELFF.

Regarding this clonotype: A much larger clonotype is one base distant, so this may be a read error. The rearrangement joins TRBV18 to TRBJ2-3; 7 nucleotides match TRBD1. Germline V gene sequence: CDR1 KGHSH, CDR2 LQKENI. CDR3 length: 15 amino acids. The CDR3 nucleotides read TGTGCCAGCCCACCAACCCAGGGGGTGGAAGATACGCAGTATTTT. Translating it yields CASPPTQGVEDTQYF.

In the case of this clonotype: A read error may produce the germline difference seen at one junction end. This sequence joins TRBV13 and TRBJ2-7, with TRBD2 matching 10 bases. The CDR3 sequence is 14 residues long. Germline CDR1 is PRHDT and CDR2 is FYEKMQ (reference sequence). For the CDR3, the DNA is TGTGCCAACAGCTCGGGACTAGCGCGCGGCGAGCAGTACTTC. Its protein product is CANSSGLARGEQYF.

V gene TRBV7-2 combines with J gene TRBJ2-3, with 12 bases identical to TRBD2. Germline V lookup: CDR1 SGHTA, CDR2 FQGNSA. CDR3 length: 16 amino acids. The V gene end was trimmed by 4 bases and the J gene end by 5 bases; junction bases not matched to a gene: 7. The chain's CDR3 is CASSSLAGGPRDTQYF. The DNA of the CDR3 is TGTGCCAGCAGCTCGCTAGCGGGGGGGCCGAGAGATACGCAGTATTTT.

This clonotype has a count of ten or more. V is TRBV5-1 and J is TRBJ2-7, with D maybe TRBD2 (6 bases). CDR3 length: 16 amino acids. V lost 0 bases, J lost 0 bases, and 13 bases lay in between. The germline V gene has CDR1 SGHRS and CDR2 YFSETQ. The CDR3 loop is CASSLDGGRTSYEQYF. The CDR3 DNA is TGCGCCAGCAGCTTGGATGGAGGGCGTACCTCCTACGAGCAGTACTTC.

This clonotype showed up many times. The V gene is TRBV6-1, the J gene TRBJ2-7; 9 bases are shared with TRBD1. V dropped 6 bases and J dropped 4; count of bases not matched to a gene: 13. CDR3 length equals 16 residues. Germline V lookup: CDR1 MNHNS, CDR2 SASEGT. The DNA of the CDR3 is TGTGCCAGCAGGGGACAGGGCGCCAACGATGGGTACGAGCAGTACTTC. Translated, it gives CASRGQGANDGYEQYF.

This clonotype came up a few times. The genes are TRBV7-2 and TRBJ2-1; the match to TRBD2 covers 8 bases. V dropped 1 base and J dropped 6; count of bases not matched to a gene: 5. CDR3 length equals 15 residues. In germline, CDR1 is SGHTA, CDR2 FQGNSA. CDR3 nucleotide sequence: TGTGCCAGCAGCTTAGTCGGGGGGGGAGGCAATGAGCAGTTCTTC. Encoded protein: CASSLVGGGGNEQFF. Looking up the rest from reference TRBV7-2 and TRBJ2-1 gives the full variable domain: GAGVSQSPSNKVTEKGKDVELRCDPISGHTALYWYRQSLGQGLEFLIYFQGNSAPDKSGLPSDRFSAERTGGSVSTLTIQRTQQEDSAVYLCASSLVGGGGNEQFFGPGTRLTVL.

The chain links TRBV4-1 to TRBJ1-4, with D hard to call. Trimming pared 3 bases from V and 0 bases from J, leaving 23 bases between. The length of the CDR3 is 20 residues. CDR1 is MGHRA and CDR2 is YSYEKL in the germline V gene. CDR3 residues: CASSHNVVGGFWATNEKLFF. Written as DNA, the CDR3 is TGCGCCAGCAGCCATAACGTCGTGGGAGGGTTTTGGGCAACTAATGAAAAACTGTTTTTT.

This clonotype was seen ten or more times. The chain couples TRBV7-2 to TRBJ1-1; D is uncertain. V lost 0 bases, J lost 0 bases, and 11 bases lay in between. The CDR3 spans 16 residues. Germline-derived CDR1 and CDR2 are SGHTA and FQGNSA. CDR3 sequence reads: CASSLALVRLNTEAFF. In DNA, the CDR3 is TGTGCCAGCAGCTTAGCTTTAGTCAGATTGAACACTGAAGCTTTCTTT.

This clonotype appeared many times. The genes are TRBV5-1 and TRBJ2-7; TRBD2 matches 7 bases. V was pared by 5 bases and J by 5 bases, with 10 bases of the junction left unmatched. The CDR3 totals 14 residues. Germline-derived CDR1 and CDR2 are SGHRS and YFSETQ. The CDR3 DNA is TGCGCCAGCAGTAGGGAGGGTAAGTTCGACGAGCAGTACTTC. Translating gives CASSREGKFDEQYF. Using reference TRBV5-1 and TRBJ2-7 for the parts outside the CDR3, the full variable domain is KAGVTQTPRYLIKTRGQQVTLSCSPISGHRSVSWYQQTPGQGLQFLFEYFSETQRNKGNFPGRFSGRQFSNSRSEMNVSTLELGDSALYLCASSREGKFDEQYFGPGTRLTVT.